This T cell receptor (beta chain) derives from a study of shared clonotypes between healthy human individuals (dated by TCRdb to about 2020). Looking at the study overall: Three men and two women, aged 18 to 49 years, made up the cohort. For each donor, three plates each were used for CD4 naive and CD4 memory, two plates were used for CD8 naive, and one plate was used for CD8 memory. Blood TCR repertoires of roughly five healthy adults were deeply sequenced to estimate repertoire size and the extent of clonotype sharing between individuals. To increase sequencing depth and limit assay-specific biases, different laboratories used diverse techniques to prepare libraries and sequence TCR repertoires. Between about 0.94 and 8.9 billion PBMCs per donor were obtained by leukapheresis. Paper-wide results and their limitations: Estimated clonotype richness was generally larger for naive than for memory subsets. Sharing across a few donors was observed for roughly 5% of naive CD4, over 3% of naive CD8, 2% to 2.5% of memory CD4, and roughly 0.4% of memory CD8 clonotypes. Higher generation probabilities were observed for clonotypes shared by all four sorted-subset donors than for non-shared clonotypes. The genetic and exposure-history diversity represented was limited by the small number of donors. Incomplete sequencing was indicated by rarefaction of sorted-subset datasets, despite the large sequencing depth. Sampling was restricted to blood, and TCR repertoires in tissue are likely to differ from TCR repertoires in blood. Based on pairwise subsampling, the degree of clonotype sharing among donors was expected to be affected by sequencing depth.

CD8 naive samples were CD45RO-negative cells positively selected for CCR7, giving a CD45RA+CCR7+ population that excluded TemRA cells. The donors were healthy, HIV-negative adults with no recently reported acute infections or vaccinations. Only Caucasian adults living in Nashville, Tennessee, USA were represented among the donors. After blood collection by leukapheresis, PBMCs were isolated using Ficoll-Histopaque density gradient centrifugation and then cryopreserved in the vapor phase of liquid nitrogen. Analytical flow cytometry was used to check the purity and quantity of every magnetically sorted T cell population. Each sorted fraction had its genomic DNA isolated and then quantified by UV absorbance on a Nanodrop 2000c. Details on this clone: The clone's antigen remains unknown. No per-base quality is available; no much larger clone lies one base away.

From its cysteine to its phenylalanine, the CDR3 spans 15 amino acids. Only the CDR3 DNA is retained, 45 bases long and in frame from the first base. From a lookup of the germline V gene, CDR1 and CDR2 are MDHEN and SYDVKM. Compared with germline, V lacks 5 bases and J lacks 5 bases; bases without a gene match: 6. Using the deep immunoSEQ assay, multiplex PCR amplified TCR CDR3 regions from genomic DNA. Extracted genomic DNA from each cell subset was spread evenly across all wells of several immunoSEQ 96-well plates, with each plate serving as a replicate. For sorted subsets, each replicate PCR was loaded with 200 to 250 ng genomic DNA, equivalent to some 27,000 T cell genomes. The purified libraries were quantified using a Qubit 3.0 fluorometer, sized with a Bioanalyzer 2100, and then quantified again using the KAPA Library Quantification kit. Every immunoSEQ 96-well plate was sequenced on a dedicated single-read 150-cycle Illumina NextSeq 550 flow cell. In the original analysis: The immunoSEQ output contained only junctional sequences without quality scores, so filtering could not match that applied to full-length reads. To assign V/J genes and CDR3, sequences were annotated against IMGT germline references using PyIR, a Python wrapper for IgBLAST v1.9. Any read was removed if the V/J assignment was weak (E-value above 1e-6), the CDR3 was missing, or the read contained stop codons, out-of-frame junctions, or ambiguous translated residues. V3J clonotypes were defined as sequences sharing the same inferred V gene, J gene, and CDR3 amino acid sequence. To compute the percentage overlap between repertoires, the number of shared unique clonotypes was divided by the size of the smaller repertoire. Three approaches were used to assess repertoire richness: RTK rarefaction, the Chao1 estimator, and Recon v2.1 estimates of unobserved clonotypes. OLGA was used to compute generation probabilities for all TCRbeta clonotypes that the gDNA method yielded from a few donors. TCRdb retrieved this table from immuneACCESS and kept in-frame rearrangements only. Not all clones are present; in checked studies, unresolved V genes account for under half, and no reason is known for the remainder. V and J calls and clone size come straight from that table; D and trimming were deduced from the DNA. This sample holds about 2.2 million clones; about 93% were observed only once. 1.5% to 2% of the sample is held by the ten biggest clonotypes.

Recombination joined TRBV28 with TRBJ2-2; a stretch of 9 junction bases matches TRBD1. The sequence was collected from a young man in good health. Some clones in this sample may be carry-over from other donors' samples. The specimen was naive CD8+ T cells from PBMCs. The cell subset or site label of this sample denotes: CD45RA+CCR7+. The nucleotide sequence is given as TGTGCCAGCAGTCGGACAGGGGAAGGAACCGGGGAGCTGTTTTTT. Translated, this gives CASSRTGEGTGELFF.